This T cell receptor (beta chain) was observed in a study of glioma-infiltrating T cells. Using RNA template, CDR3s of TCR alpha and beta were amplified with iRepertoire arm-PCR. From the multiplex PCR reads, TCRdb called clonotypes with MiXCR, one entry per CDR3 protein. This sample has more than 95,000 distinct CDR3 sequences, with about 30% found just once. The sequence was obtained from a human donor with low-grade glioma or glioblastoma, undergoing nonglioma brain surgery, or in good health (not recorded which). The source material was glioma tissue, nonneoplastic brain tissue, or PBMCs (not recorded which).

CDR3 residues: CAWSSGGLSTEAFF. CDR3 sequence (DNA): TGTGCCTGGAGTTCAGGGGGCCTGAGTACTGAAGCTTTCTTT. The genes are TRBV30 and TRBJ1-1, with 8 bases matching TRBD1. The trim removed 2 bases at V and 5 bases at J, leaving 7 bases unmatched. Per germline, CDR1 GTSNPN and CDR2 SVGIG (reference sequence). The CDR3 extends over 14 amino acids.